This is a list of T cell receptor beta chains from one sample in a study of shared clonotypes between healthy human individuals. Using immunoSEQ multiplex PCR, the repertoire was profiled, and TCRdb retains in-frame clones only, with some absent. The table lists over a million clones, about 98% of them singletons. Sequenced input: naive CD4+ T cells sorted from blood. These receptors all stem from a man between 25 and 39 years old in good health. The conserved cysteine and the conserved F or W are not part of the CDR3 here.

TRBJ2-1,TRBV18,ASSPGTSENEQF
TRBJ2-3,TRBV19,ASSIDLASGRAAY
TRBJ2-3,TRBV5-1,ASRQGTPTDTQY
TRBJ2-5,TRBV5-1,ASSRSGTQGPGETQY
TRBJ2-5,TRBV10-3,ATSGTAETQY
TRBJ1-1,TRBV5-1,ASSPLVGGTNTEAF
TRBJ1-1,TRBV6-4,ASNSDRDTEAF
TRBJ2-2,TRBV2,ASSQTISTGELF
TRBJ2-1,TRBV6-1,ASNPGTGAYNEQF
TRBJ2-3,TRBV29-1,SVPLAGATDTQY
TRBJ2-5,TRBV29-1,SSLTSGQKTQY